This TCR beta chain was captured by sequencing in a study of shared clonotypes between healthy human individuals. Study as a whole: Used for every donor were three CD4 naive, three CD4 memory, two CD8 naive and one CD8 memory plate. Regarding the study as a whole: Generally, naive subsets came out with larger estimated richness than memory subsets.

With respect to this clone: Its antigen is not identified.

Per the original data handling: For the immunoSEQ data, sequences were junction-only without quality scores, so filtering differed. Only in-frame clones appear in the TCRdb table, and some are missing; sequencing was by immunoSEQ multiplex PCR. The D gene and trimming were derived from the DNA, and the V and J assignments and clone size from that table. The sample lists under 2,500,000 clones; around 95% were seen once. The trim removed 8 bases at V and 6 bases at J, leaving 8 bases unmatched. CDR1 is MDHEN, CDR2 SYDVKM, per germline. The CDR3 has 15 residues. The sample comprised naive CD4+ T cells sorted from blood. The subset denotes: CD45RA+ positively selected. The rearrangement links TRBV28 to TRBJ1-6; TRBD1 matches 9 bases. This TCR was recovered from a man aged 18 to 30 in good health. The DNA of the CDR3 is TGTGCCAGCGGACCCAGGGACAGGGTTAATTCACCCCTCCACTTT. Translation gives CASGPRDRVNSPLHF.